These 19 T cell receptor beta chains were all obtained from the same sample, sequenced in a study of T-cell memory formation after mild COVID-19. Using its own MiXCR run on the 5' RACE reads, TCRdb lists one record per CDR3 protein. The table shows around 320,000 distinct CDR3 sequences, with 25% to 30% occurring only once. The sequenced sample was PBMCs or a T cell subset sorted from them (not recorded which). Receptor source: an adult woman who had mild COVID-19 (a few samples of this study predate the infection). Cell type and time point are not known.

The chain employs TRBV12-3 or TRBV12-4 and TRBJ2-1; D gene ambiguous. The CDR3 is 12 residues long. Deletions cut 7 bases from V and 10 bases from J, with 14 bases between. CDR3 sequence: CASTFSYGEQFF. DNA of the CDR3: TGTGCCAGCACCTTCTCTTACGGCGAGCAGTTCTTC.

In its sample, this clonotype was seen a few times. V gene TRBV28 combines with J gene TRBJ2-5; TRBD1 is a possible D gene (5 bases). Trimming took off 6 bases at V and 3 bases at J, with 11 bases between the two ends. Germline CDR1 and CDR2: MDHEN and SYDVKM. This CDR3 has 13 residues. The DNA of the CDR3 is TGTGCCAGCAGGGGAACAGGAGAAGAGACCCAGTACTTC. This gives the protein CASRGTGEETQYF.

The V gene is TRBV7-2, the J gene TRBJ1-1; 7 bases match TRBD1. Germline V gene sequence: CDR1 SGHTA, CDR2 FQGNSA. This CDR3 region has 16 residues. V lost 4 bases and J lost 0; bases outside the gene matches: 8. The CDR3 reads CASSSTGLGVNTEAFF. The CDR3 nucleotides read TGTGCCAGCAGCTCGACAGGGCTCGGGGTGAACACTGAAGCTTTCTTT.

The rearrangement links TRBV12-3 or TRBV12-4 to TRBJ2-1; D perhaps matches TRBD2 (6 bases). V dropped 7 bases and J dropped 4 bases, with 11 bases sitting between them. The CDR3 is 13 amino acids. Here the CDR3 DNA reads TGTGCCAGCAAAGGTAGCGGTTACAATGAGCAGTTCTTC. The encoded protein is CASKGSGYNEQFF.

The V and J genes are TRBV24-1 and TRBJ2-3, with 7 bases lining up with TRBD2. This CDR3 spans 15 amino acids. Trimming removed 3 bases from V and 9 bases from J; junction bases left unmatched: 11. Germline V gives CDR1 KGHDR, CDR2 SFDVKD. As DNA, the CDR3 is TGTGCCACCAGTGATCCCCGGAGTACTAGCGACACGCAGTATTTT. Protein: CATSDPRSTSDTQYF.

The chain couples TRBV7-9 to TRBJ2-2; the D gene is possibly TRBD2 (5 bases). This CDR3 region has 16 residues. V dropped 2 bases and J dropped 4 bases, with 14 bases sitting between them. From germline, CDR1 is SEHNR and CDR2 FQNEAQ (reference sequence). The CDR3 DNA reads as TGTGCCAGCAGCTTATGGACGGGTCGGGGCACCGGGGAGCTGTTTTTT. It translates to CASSLWTGRGTGELFF.

This clonotype was picked up a small number of times. This rearrangement joins TRBV7-2 to TRBJ2-1, with D perhaps TRBD1 (7 bases). CDR1 and CDR2 from the germline V gene are SGHTA and FQGNSA. The V end lost 4 bases, the J end lost 7 bases, and 17 bases lay between the germline ends. CDR3 length equals 15 residues. The CDR3 DNA sequence: TGTGCCAGCAGCTCCCCTGGCGGGACAGATAATGAGCAGTTCTTC. Protein product: CASSSPGGTDNEQFF.

This clonotype was detected a few times. The V and J genes are TRBV4-3 and TRBJ2-3; no clear D. This CDR3 has 15 amino acids. The germline V gene encodes CDR1 LGHNA and CDR2 YSLEER. Trimming removed 3 bases from V and 2 bases from J, with 12 bases in between. The CDR3: CASSHFLDLTDTQYF. In DNA, the CDR3 is TGCGCCAGCAGCCATTTCTTGGACCTCACAGATACGCAGTATTTT.

This chain uses TRBV7-6 with TRBJ2-3, with a weak D call TRBD2 (5 bases). In germline, CDR1 is SGHVS, CDR2 FNYEAQ. This CDR3 comprises 16 residues. Deletions cut 0 bases from V and 1 base from J, with 11 bases between. For the CDR3, the DNA is TGTGCCAGCAGCTTAGCCGGGGTCCGCCGCACAGATACGCAGTATTTT. This gives the protein CASSLAGVRRTDTQYF.

This clonotype turned up a few times. V usage is TRBV6-2 or TRBV6-3 and J usage is TRBJ2-7; TRBD2 is a possible D gene (6 bases). V gave up 4 bases and J gave up 2 bases, with 12 bases separating them. The germline V gene encodes CDR1 MNHEY and CDR2 SVGEGT. The CDR3 totals 14 residues. The CDR3 DNA is TGTGCCAGCAGTTCTCGCGGGGTAACCTACGAGCAGTACTTC. It translates to CASSSRGVTYEQYF.

This clonotype was observed a handful of times. CDR3 amino acids: CASSFAQFTSTDTQYF. The CDR3 DNA follows: TGTGCCAGCAGTTTTGCACAGTTCACTAGCACAGATACGCAGTATTTT. The J gene is TRBJ2-3, the V gene TRBV12-3 or TRBV12-4; no firm D call. The CDR3 loop spans 16 amino acids. V gave up 3 bases and J gave up 0 bases, with 13 bases separating them.

The gene calls are TRBV24-1 and TRBJ2-1; 7 nucleotides align to TRBD1. CDR1 and CDR2 (germline): KGHDR, SFDVKD. CDR3 length: 14 residues. Trimming removed 5 bases from V and 4 bases from J; junction bases left unmatched: 4. The CDR3 coding sequence is TGTGCCACCAGTGGAGGGACAGTTTACAATGAGCAGTTCTTC. This gives the protein CATSGGTVYNEQFF.

The chain joins TRBV7-9 to TRBJ2-1; TRBD1 matches at 10 bases. The length of the CDR3 is 16 residues. Germline V gene lookup returns CDR1 SEHNR and CDR2 FQNEAQ (reference sequence). The J segment lost 6 bases and the V segment lost 0 bases, leaving 5 bases of the junction unmatched. Written as DNA, the CDR3 is TGTGCCAGCAGCTTAGCGTGGGACAGGGGCCCCAATGAGCAGTTCTTC. It yields the protein CASSLAWDRGPNEQFF.

This clonotype was observed a handful of times. The J gene is TRBJ2-7, the V gene TRBV15, with TRBD1 identical over 10 bases. There are 17 residues in the CDR3. Per the germline V gene, CDR1 is LNHNV and CDR2 is YYDKDF (reference sequence). The trim removed 1 base at V and 1 base at J, leaving 7 bases unmatched. The CDR3, as DNA: TGTGCCACCAGCAGAGGGACGGGACAGGGGTCATCCTACGAGCAGTACTTC. Encoded protein: CATSRGTGQGSSYEQYF. Filled out from reference TRBV15 and TRBJ2-7, the complete variable domain reads DAMVIQNPRYQVTQFGKPVTLSCSQTLNHNVMYWYQQKSSQAPKLLFHYYDKDFNNEADTPDNFQSRRPNTSFCFLDIRSPGLGDTAMYLCATSRGTGQGSSYEQYFGPGTRLTVT.

This chain uses TRBV28 with TRBJ2-5; 9 nucleotides line up with TRBD1. CDR3 length equals 14 residues. Germline V gives CDR1 MDHEN, CDR2 SYDVKM. V lost 4 bases to trimming and J lost 3 bases; unmatched junction nucleotides: 3. The CDR3 reads CASSWDRVEETQYF. The CDR3 DNA follows: TGTGCCAGCAGTTGGGACAGGGTGGAAGAGACCCAGTACTTC. Looking up the rest from reference TRBV28 and TRBJ2-5 gives the full variable domain: DVKVTQSSRYLVKRTGEKVFLECVQDMDHENMFWYRQDPGLGLRLIYFSYDVKMKEKGDIPEGYSVSREKKERFSLILESASTNQTSMYLCASSWDRVEETQYFGPGTRLLVL.

This chain connects TRBV6-1 to TRBJ1-2; 7 nucleotides agree with TRBD1. The CDR3 extends over 14 amino acids. Germline V gene lookup returns CDR1 MNHNS and CDR2 SASEGT. Losses at the gene ends were 5 bases for V and 2 bases for J; bases not matched to a gene: 5. The CDR3 bases are TGTGCCAGCAGTCCCCAGACAGGGAACTATGGCTACACCTTC. Protein: CASSPQTGNYGYTF.

This rearrangement joins TRBV15 to TRBJ2-7, with TRBD1 matching 9 bases. This CDR3 contains 14 residues. In germline, CDR1 is LNHNV, CDR2 YYDKDF (reference sequence). V was pared by 5 bases and J by 7 bases, with 9 bases of the junction left unmatched. The CDR3 sequence: CATSGRGQGFEQYF. In nucleotides, the CDR3 is TGTGCCACCAGCGGACGGGGACAGGGTTTTGAGCAGTACTTC. Together with reference TRBV15 and TRBJ2-7, the CDR3 gives the full variable domain: DAMVIQNPRYQVTQFGKPVTLSCSQTLNHNVMYWYQQKSSQAPKLLFHYYDKDFNNEADTPDNFQSRRPNTSFCFLDIRSPGLGDTAMYLCATSGRGQGFEQYFGPGTRLTVT.

The V call is TRBV27, the J call TRBJ1-1, with unresolved D. The CDR3 is 14 amino acids. The V gene's germline CDR1 is MNHEY and CDR2 SMNVEV (reference sequence). Trimming removed 10 bases at V and 1 base at J, with 16 bases between. The CDR3 DNA sequence: TGTGCCACCCGCCCTTGGCAGACGAACACTGAAGCTTTCTTT. Residues: CATRPWQTNTEAFF.

This clonotype was counted between two and nine times. The chain couples TRBV12-3 or TRBV12-4 to TRBJ2-2, with D possibly matching TRBD2 (5 bases). CDR3 length: 15 residues. Trimming shortened V by 2 bases and J by 6 bases, and 13 bases separated the two germline ends. CDR3 residues: CASSLYRGYPGELFF. The DNA of the CDR3 is TGTGCCAGCAGTTTATACAGAGGGTACCCCGGGGAGCTGTTTTTT.